This paragraph reports one TCR beta chain. What it binds is not known. The record originates from a study of blood T cells in healthy people across ages. Turning to the study itself: Researchers report that template switching captured about one barcoded beta molecule per two T cells.

Study conclusions and caveats: Per million T cells, the diversity of TCR beta decreased roughly linearly as age advanced. It was not known whether donors were CMV positive (a possible confounder of expanded clonotype changes).

Together with a sample-barcoded 5' primer, a J-beta primer mix was included in a second PCR lasting about 6 to 11 cycles. Through a template-switch adaptor with 12 random nucleotides, each cDNA molecule received a tag. Each CDR3 protein gets one entry after TCRdb re-called the 5' RACE reads with MiXCR. This sample has about 970,000 distinct CDR3 sequences; just over 50% occur once, and the top ten carry 20% to 25%. The sequenced sample was blood. This clonotype originated in a woman aged 55-75 years in good health.

In nucleotides, the CDR3 is TGTGCCAGCAGCATTGGACGAGGACAAGAGACCCAGTACTTC. Translation: CASSIGRGQETQYF. The chain has TRBV7-3 and TRBJ2-5; D ambiguous. V lost 5 bases and J 2 bases, leaving 12 bases between the germline ends. The CDR3 loop spans 14 amino acids. CDR1 and CDR2 from the germline V gene are SGHTA and FQGTGA.